The 29 T cell receptor beta chains below come from one sample, sequenced in a study of technical replicates of blood from a handful of donors. The table came from immunoSEQ multiplex PCR; TCRdb's copy has only in-frame clones and leaves some out. The sample consists of just under 100,000 clones, about 95% of them appearing once. Input material: T cells isolated from PBMCs. The receptors shown here come from a human donor in good health.

The V and J genes are TRBV7-9 and TRBJ1-1; unclear D gene. The CDR3 loop spans 13 amino acids. Between the trimmed V and J ends, which lost 5 bases and 1 base, there was a span of 8 bases. CDR1 is SEHNR, CDR2 FQNEAQ, per germline (reference sequence). The CDR3 sequence: CASSPFSNTEAFF. In DNA form, the CDR3 reads TGTGCCAGCAGCCCATTTTCGAACACTGAAGCTTTCTTT.

CDR3 amino acids: CASSLANPDNEQFF. The CDR3 nucleotides are TGCGCCAGCAGCTTGGCTAATCCGGACAATGAGCAGTTCTTC. J is TRBJ2-1 and V is TRBV5-1; D remains ambiguous. Germline CDR1 reads SGHRS; CDR2 reads YFSETQ. The CDR3 runs to 14 residues. The V end lost 0 bases, the J end lost 5 bases, and 9 bases lay between the germline ends.

The chain combines TRBV6-1 with TRBJ1-2, with 10 bases that match TRBD1. After removal of 6 bases from V and 6 bases from J, the junction contained 10 bases not matched to a gene. The CDR3 is made up of 15 amino acids. Looked up from germline, CDR1 is MNHNS and CDR2 is SASEGT. The CDR3 is CASRLMGQGLDGYTF. In DNA, the CDR3 is TGTGCCAGCAGGTTAATGGGACAGGGGCTCGATGGCTACACCTTC.

V gene TRBV14 combines with J gene TRBJ2-2; the D gene is possibly TRBD1 (5 bases). Per germline, CDR1 SGHDN and CDR2 FVKESK. V lost 0 bases and J lost 3, with 14 bases in between. This CDR3 comprises 17 residues. The CDR3 sequence is CASSQDWGADYTGELFF. Written as DNA, the CDR3 is TGTGCCAGCAGCCAAGATTGGGGCGCCGACTACACCGGGGAGCTGTTTTTT.

This chain connects TRBV5-1 to TRBJ2-7; no clear D. The CDR3 consists of 11 residues. Germline loops: CDR1 SGHRS, CDR2 YFSETQ. V lost 3 bases and J lost 6, with 7 bases in between. CDR3: CASSSSGEQYF. The CDR3, as DNA: TGCGCCAGCAGCTCATCCGGCGAGCAGTACTTC.

V usage is TRBV15 and J usage is TRBJ1-1, with a tentative D call TRBD1 (5 bases). V was trimmed by 2 bases and J by 3 bases, leaving 13 bases between them. In germline, CDR1 is LNHNV, CDR2 YYDKDF (reference sequence). The CDR3 runs 15 residues. The CDR3 here is CATSRRGWGDTEAFF. CDR3 DNA: TGTGCCACCAGCAGAAGAGGGTGGGGGGACACTGAAGCTTTCTTT.

The chain uses TRBV19 and TRBJ1-1; D perhaps matches TRBD1 (6 bases). The germline gives CDR1 LNHDA, CDR2 SQIVND (reference sequence). There are 12 residues in the CDR3. V was trimmed by 11 bases and J by 8 bases, leaving 18 bases between them. The CDR3, as DNA: TGTGCCTTAGGGGGTCGGGAGGGAGAAGCTTTCTTT. It is translated as CALGGREGEAFF. The complete variable domain, with remaining parts taken from reference TRBV19 and TRBJ1-1, reads DGGITQSPKYLFRKEGQNVTLSCEQNLNHDAMYWYRQDPGQGLRLIYYSQIVNDFQKGDIAEGYSVSREKKESFPLTVTSAQKNPTAFYLCALGGREGEAFFGQGTRLTVV.

The rearrangement uses TRBV6-5 and TRBJ1-2; 7 positions agree with TRBD1. Germline lookup yields CDR1 MNHEY and CDR2 SVGAGI. Trimming took 6 bases from V and 8 from J; bases not matched to a gene: 9. The CDR3 covers 13 residues. This chain's CDR3 is CASRRQGLYGYTF. DNA for the CDR3: TGTGCCAGCAGGCGACAGGGTCTATACGGCTACACCTTC.

The chain has TRBV6-1 and TRBJ2-1; 14 bases line up with TRBD2. The V and J ends lost 5 bases and 3 bases, in that order; junction bases with no gene match: 9. The CDR3 contains 18 residues. Germline V gene sequence: CDR1 MNHNS, CDR2 SASEGT. This CDR3 reads CASSKGTSGRTLYNEQFF. The CDR3 bases are TGTGCCAGCAGTAAAGGGACTAGCGGGAGAACCCTCTACAATGAGCAGTTCTTC.

The chain joins TRBV6-6 to TRBJ2-1, with 8 nucleotides matching TRBD1. CDR3 size: 13 residues. The ends lost 5 bases at V and 9 bases at J; junction bases unmatched: 6. Germline values: CDR1 MNHNY, CDR2 SVGAGI (reference sequence). CDR3 region: CASSGAGGGEQFF. The CDR3 DNA reads as TGTGCCAGCAGTGGCGCAGGGGGCGGTGAGCAGTTCTTC.

J is TRBJ1-3 and V is TRBV18, with 7 nucleotides matching TRBD1. Germline V lookup: CDR1 KGHSH, CDR2 LQKENI. This CDR3 spans 15 amino acids. V was pared by 4 bases and J by 8 bases, with 11 bases of the junction left unmatched. CDR3 residues: CASSHWTGGEDTIYF. CDR3 sequence (DNA): TGTGCCAGCTCACACTGGACAGGCGGGGAGGACACCATATATTTT.

This clone was recorded a few times. V gene TRBV4-1 combines with J gene TRBJ2-1; the match to TRBD2 covers 9 bases. Germline V lookup: CDR1 MGHRA, CDR2 YSYEKL. The CDR3 consists of 17 residues. V shed 5 bases, J shed 0 bases, and the junction held 8 bases outside the gene matches. The CDR3 DNA reads as TGCGCCAGCAGCAAGGAAAGTAGCGGGAGCTCCTACAATGAGCAGTTCTTC. This codes for CASSKESSGSSYNEQFF.

CDR3 amino acids: CASSNDKPNQPQHF. The DNA for the CDR3 is TGTGCCAGCAGCAACGACAAACCCAATCAGCCCCAGCATTTT. The chain uses TRBV7-2 and TRBJ1-5; no clear D. V lost 5 bases and J lost 3, with 11 bases in between. The CDR3 covers 14 residues. The V gene's germline CDR1 is SGHTA and CDR2 FQGNSA.

The V gene is TRBV10-1, the J gene TRBJ2-2, with D perhaps TRBD2 (6 bases). In germline, CDR1 is WNHNN, CDR2 SYGVQD (reference sequence). This CDR3 contains 15 residues. Trimming removed 1 base from V and 5 bases from J, with 11 bases in between. CDR3 residues: CASSEWGSGTGELFF. The DNA of the CDR3 is TGCGCCAGCAGTGAGTGGGGTAGCGGTACCGGGGAGCTGTTTTTT.

The chain employs TRBV6-5 and TRBJ1-1, with a weak D call TRBD1 (5 bases). The V gene's germline CDR1 is MNHEY and CDR2 SVGAGI. The V gene lost 5 bases and the J gene lost 11 bases, with 15 bases spanning the gap. The CDR3 has 12 residues. CDR3 sequence: CASSAWGDQAFF. For the CDR3, the DNA is TGTGCCAGCAGTGCCTGGGGGGACCAGGCTTTCTTT.

The chain uses TRBV4-1 and TRBJ2-6, with D possibly being TRBD1 (6 bases). Trimming removed 5 bases from V and 0 bases from J, with 14 bases in between. Germline CDR1 reads MGHRA; CDR2 reads YSYEKL. The CDR3 is made up of 17 amino acids. For the CDR3, the DNA is TGCGCCAGCAGCATAAGACAGGCGATCTCTGGGGCCAACGTCCTGACTTTC. Translating it yields CASSIRQAISGANVLTF.

This clone was observed a handful of times. The CDR3 here is CASTVDRGWSLYGYTF. The CDR3, as DNA: TGTGCCAGCACTGTGGACAGGGGATGGAGCCTCTATGGCTACACCTTC. The chain uses TRBV2 and TRBJ1-2; 9 bases align to TRBD1. Germline CDR1 reads SNHLY; CDR2 reads FYNNEI. The CDR3 spans 16 residues. Trimming at V came to 7 bases and at J to 4 bases, leaving 13 bases not matched to a gene. Using reference TRBV2 and TRBJ1-2 for the parts outside the CDR3, the full variable domain is EPEVTQTPSHQVTQMGQEVILRCVPISNHLYFYWYRQILGQKVEFLVSFYNNEISEKSEIFDDQFSVERPDGSNFTLKIRSTKLEDSAMYFCASTVDRGWSLYGYTFGSGTRLTVV.

V usage is TRBV19 and J usage is TRBJ1-5; 8 bases align to TRBD1. Germline values: CDR1 LNHDA, CDR2 SQIVND (reference sequence). This CDR3 is built from 15 residues. V lost 4 bases, J lost 4 bases, and 6 bases stayed unmatched. Here the CDR3 reads CASSTGGAWNQPQHF. CDR3 in DNA: TGTGCCAGTAGTACAGGGGGCGCTTGGAATCAGCCCCAGCATTTT.

CDR3 sequence: CASSQFAPGDYEQYF. The CDR3 bases are TGCGCCAGCAGCCAATTTGCCCCCGGGGACTACGAGCAGTACTTC. The chain links TRBV4-1 to TRBJ2-7, with TRBD2 as a possible D gene (5 bases). Germline V gene data show CDR1 as MGHRA and CDR2 as YSYEKL. This CDR3 comprises 15 residues. Trimming took 2 bases from V and 3 from J, leaving 14 bases between them.

The chain uses TRBV7-9 and TRBJ2-2; TRBD1 might be the D (5 bases). Looked up from germline, CDR1 is SEHNR and CDR2 is FQNEAQ (reference sequence). This CDR3 is 17 amino acids long. V was cut by 11 bases and J by 2 bases, with 24 bases left in between. As DNA, the CDR3 is TGTGCCGCCAAGGGTTTGTCCCGCGACAGCAACACCGGGGAGCTGTTTTTT. Protein: CAAKGLSRDSNTGELFF.

This sequence joins TRBV13 and TRBJ2-1; 10 bases align to TRBD1. Trimming took 8 bases from V and 6 from J; bases not matched to a gene: 10. The CDR3 loop spans 15 amino acids. From germline, CDR1 is PRHDT and CDR2 FYEKMQ (reference sequence). The CDR3 DNA sequence: TGTGCCAGCCCGCCGGGACAGGGGTTCTCCAATGAGCAGTTCTTC. It is translated as CASPPGQGFSNEQFF.

The rearrangement joins TRBV2 to TRBJ1-2; unclear D gene. This CDR3 contains 18 residues. V lost 3 bases and J lost 0, with 20 bases in between. In germline, CDR1 is SNHLY, CDR2 FYNNEI. The CDR3 sequence is CASSDPGLLASANYGYTF. CDR3 DNA: TGTGCCAGCAGTGACCCTGGACTTCTAGCTTCAGCTAACTATGGCTACACCTTC.

The chain has TRBV11-2 and TRBJ1-2, with a weak D call TRBD1 (6 bases). CDR1 SGHAT and CDR2 FQNNGV come from the germline V gene. This CDR3 region has 18 residues. Trimming shortened V by 1 base and J by 4 bases, and 22 bases separated the two germline ends. This CDR3 is CASSLVGPNRESSYGYTF. CDR3 coding DNA: TGTGCCAGCAGCTTAGTGGGTCCGAACAGGGAATCCTCCTATGGCTACACCTTC. Based on the CDR3 plus reference TRBV11-2 and TRBJ1-2, the full variable domain is EAGVAQSPRYKIIEKRQSVAFWCNPISGHATLYWYQQILGQGPKLLIQFQNNGVVDDSQLPKDRFSAERLKGVDSTLKIQPAKLEDSAVYLCASSLVGPNRESSYGYTFGSGTRLTVV.

This chain connects TRBV28 to TRBJ2-3; TRBD2 matches 14 bases. Trimming at V came to 8 bases and at J to 1 base, leaving 14 bases not matched to a gene. The CDR3 has 19 residues. Germline V gene sequence: CDR1 MDHEN, CDR2 SYDVKM. CDR3: CASASGLAGEVYGTDTQYF. Here the CDR3 DNA reads TGTGCCAGCGCCTCGGGACTAGCGGGAGAGGTTTATGGCACAGATACGCAGTATTTT.

This rearrangement joins TRBV25-1 to TRBJ2-3; 14 bases agree with TRBD2. V lost 3 bases, J lost 7 bases, and 6 bases stayed unmatched. Germline V CDR1 and CDR2: MGHDK, SYGVNS. The CDR3 consists of 16 residues. DNA for the CDR3: TGTGCCAGCAGTGATCCGGGACTAGCGGGAGTAAATACGCAGTATTTT. Its translation is CASSDPGLAGVNTQYF. The full variable domain, with the rest looked up from reference TRBV25-1 and TRBJ2-3, is EADIYQTPRYLVIGTGKKITLECSQTMGHDKMYWYQQDPGMELHLIHYSYGVNSTEKGDLSSESTVSRIRTEHFPLTLESARPSHTSQYLCASSDPGLAGVNTQYFGPGTRLTVL.

The J gene is TRBJ2-5, the V gene TRBV11-2; TRBD1 is a possible D gene (5 bases). The V gene lost 2 bases and the J gene lost 5 bases, with 12 bases spanning the gap. This CDR3 is 14 amino acids long. CDR1 is SGHAT, CDR2 FQNNGV, per germline. The CDR3, as DNA: TGTGCCAGCAGCTTATCCTTCAGGGTGGAGACCCAGTACTTC. Protein product: CASSLSFRVETQYF.

The CDR3 nucleotides read TGTGCCTGGGACGCCTCAGGGGGCGGCTACACCTTC. Translation: CAWDASGGGYTF. The genes are TRBV30 and TRBJ1-2, with 8 bases that match TRBD1. V shed 5 bases, J shed 8 bases, and the junction held 7 bases outside the gene matches. The CDR3 is 12 amino acids. Germline V gene sequence: CDR1 GTSNPN, CDR2 SVGIG (reference sequence).

The rearrangement uses TRBV5-1 and TRBJ1-5; a weak D match, TRBD1 (5 bases). The CDR3 is 15 residues long. Trimming shortened V by 0 bases and J by 4 bases, and 11 bases separated the two germline ends. Germline CDR1 is SGHRS and CDR2 is YFSETQ. The CDR3 region has the DNA TGCGCCAGCAGCTTGGGGGCAGGGCAGAATCAGCCCCAGCATTTT. It translates to CASSLGAGQNQPQHF. Together with reference TRBV5-1 and TRBJ1-5, the CDR3 gives the full variable domain: KAGVTQTPRYLIKTRGQQVTLSCSPISGHRSVSWYQQTPGQGLQFLFEYFSETQRNKGNFPGRFSGRQFSNSRSEMNVSTLELGDSALYLCASSLGAGQNQPQHFGDGTRLSIL.

The V call is TRBV11-2, the J call TRBJ2-1, with D possibly being TRBD2 (6 bases). Per germline, CDR1 SGHAT and CDR2 FQNNGV. This CDR3 is 13 amino acids long. V was cut by 4 bases and J by 8 bases, with 12 bases left in between. CDR3 region: CASSSTSSDEQFF. The DNA of the CDR3 is TGTGCCAGCAGCTCCACTAGCTCTGATGAGCAGTTCTTC.